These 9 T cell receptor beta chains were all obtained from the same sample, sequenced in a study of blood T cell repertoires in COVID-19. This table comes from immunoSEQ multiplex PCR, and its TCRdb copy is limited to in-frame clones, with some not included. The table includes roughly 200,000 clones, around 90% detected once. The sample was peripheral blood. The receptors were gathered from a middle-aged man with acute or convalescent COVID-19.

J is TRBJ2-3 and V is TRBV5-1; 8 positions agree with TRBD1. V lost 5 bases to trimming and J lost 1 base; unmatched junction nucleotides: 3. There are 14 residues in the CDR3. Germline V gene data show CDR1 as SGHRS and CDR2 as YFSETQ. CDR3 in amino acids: CASRVGQGTDTQYF. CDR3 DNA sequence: TGCGCCAGCAGAGTGGGACAGGGCACAGATACGCAGTATTTT.

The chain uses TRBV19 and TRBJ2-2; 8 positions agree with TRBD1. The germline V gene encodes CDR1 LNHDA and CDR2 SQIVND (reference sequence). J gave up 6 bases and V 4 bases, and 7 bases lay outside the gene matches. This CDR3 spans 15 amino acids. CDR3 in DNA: TGTGCCAGTAGTAACCGCAGGGGGCGCCCCGGGGAGCTGTTTTTT. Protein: CASSNRRGRPGELFF.

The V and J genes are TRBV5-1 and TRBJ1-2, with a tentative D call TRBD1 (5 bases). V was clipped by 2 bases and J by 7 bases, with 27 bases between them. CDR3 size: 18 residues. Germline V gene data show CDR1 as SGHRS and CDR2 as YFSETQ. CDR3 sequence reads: CASSFGAGTPGPMSGYTF. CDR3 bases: TGCGCCAGCAGCTTTGGTGCGGGGACCCCGGGACCCATGAGTGGCTACACCTTC.

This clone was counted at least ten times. CDR3 in amino acids: CASSYQRQDHEQYF. CDR3 DNA: TGTGCCAGCAGTTACCAAAGACAGGACCACGAGCAGTACTTC. The chain joins TRBV6-5 to TRBJ2-7; tentative D call: TRBD1 (6 bases). The V and J ends lost 2 bases and 5 bases respectively, with 13 bases between them. The CDR3 is 14 amino acids. CDR1 is MNHEY, CDR2 SVGAGI, per germline.

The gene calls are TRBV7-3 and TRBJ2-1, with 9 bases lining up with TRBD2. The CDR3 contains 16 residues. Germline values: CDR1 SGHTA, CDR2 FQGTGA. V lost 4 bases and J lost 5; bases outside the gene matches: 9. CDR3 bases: TGTGCCAGCAGCTCCCTGGGTAGCGGGAGCCACAATGAGCAGTTCTTC. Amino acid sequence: CASSSLGSGSHNEQFF.

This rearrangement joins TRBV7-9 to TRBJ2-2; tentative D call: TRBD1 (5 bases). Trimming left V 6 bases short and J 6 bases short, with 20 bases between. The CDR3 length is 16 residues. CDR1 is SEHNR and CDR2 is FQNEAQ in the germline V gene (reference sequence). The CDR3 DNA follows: TGTGCCAGCAGTCGAACCGGACAACTCCGTGCCGGGGAGCTGTTTTTT. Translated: CASSRTGQLRAGELFF.

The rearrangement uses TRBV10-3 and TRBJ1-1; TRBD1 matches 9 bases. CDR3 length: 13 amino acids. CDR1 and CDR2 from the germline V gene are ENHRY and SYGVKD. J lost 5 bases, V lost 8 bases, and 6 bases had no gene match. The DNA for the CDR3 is TGTGCCATCTACCCGGGACAGGGAACTGAAGCTTTCTTT. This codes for CAIYPGQGTEAFF.

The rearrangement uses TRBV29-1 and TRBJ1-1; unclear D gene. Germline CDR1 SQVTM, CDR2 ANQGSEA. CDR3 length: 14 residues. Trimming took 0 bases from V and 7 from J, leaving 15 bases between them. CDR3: CSVEDLGREGEAFF. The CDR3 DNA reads TGCAGCGTTGAAGATCTAGGGAGAGAGGGTGAAGCTTTCTTT.

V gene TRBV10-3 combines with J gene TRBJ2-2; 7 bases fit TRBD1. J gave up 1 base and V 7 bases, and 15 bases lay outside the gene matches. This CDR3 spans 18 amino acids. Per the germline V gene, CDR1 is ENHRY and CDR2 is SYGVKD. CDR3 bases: TGTGCCATCACCGGTAGAGACAGGGTGGGGTTGAACACCGGGGAGCTGTTTTTT. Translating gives CAITGRDRVGLNTGELFF.